What follows are 12 T cell receptor beta chains derived from one specimen sequenced in a study of cytomegalovirus exposure and HLA in healthy donors. The protocol was immunoSEQ multiplex PCR, while the TCRdb copy is restricted to in-frame clones and leaves out a portion. Among about 260,000 clones listed, about 92% were seen once. Sequencing used PBMCs. The receptors come from a woman younger than 45 in good health and CMV-seronegative.

The V and J genes are TRBV30 and TRBJ1-2; D is unclear. Germline V lookup: CDR1 GTSNPN, CDR2 SVGIG (reference sequence). Trimming shortened V by 7 bases and J by 3 bases, and 18 bases separated the two germline ends. The CDR3 totals 14 residues. In DNA, the CDR3 is TGTGCCTCGACGAACCCGAGAGCCTACTATGGCTACACCTTC. It translates to CASTNPRAYYGYTF.

The chain recombines TRBV4-1 with TRBJ2-2; D not certain. V shed 0 bases and J shed 2 bases, with 7 bases lying between them. The CDR3 sequence is 15 residues long. The germline V gene encodes CDR1 MGHRA and CDR2 YSYEKL. The CDR3 spells CASSQEAFNTGELFF. Here the CDR3 DNA reads TGCGCCAGCAGCCAAGAGGCCTTTAACACCGGGGAGCTGTTTTTT.

A note on this clone: Other DNA sequences from this sample encode an identical CDR3 as well. The chain has TRBV27 and TRBJ2-3; 9 nucleotides agree with TRBD2. The CDR3 has 15 residues. The trim removed 3 bases at V and 3 bases at J, leaving 4 bases unmatched. Per the germline V gene, CDR1 is MNHEY and CDR2 is SMNVEV (reference sequence). The CDR3 DNA is TGTGCCAGCAGTTTCGGGCTAGCGGGGACAGATACGCAGTATTTT. Translation: CASSFGLAGTDTQYF.

The chain has TRBV27 and TRBJ1-3, with a possible D match to TRBD1 (6 bases). The CDR3 extends over 14 amino acids. In germline, CDR1 is MNHEY, CDR2 SMNVEV (reference sequence). Trimming removed 5 bases at V and 0 bases at J, with 8 bases between. The CDR3 protein is CASSPGVSGNTIYF. As DNA, the CDR3 is TGTGCCAGCAGTCCAGGGGTCTCTGGAAACACCATATATTTT.

The rearrangement links TRBV28 to TRBJ2-1; D uncertain. The germline CDR1 and CDR2 sequences are MDHEN and SYDVKM. This CDR3 has 14 residues. Between the trimmed V and J ends, which lost 4 bases and 4 bases, there was a span of 11 bases. Here the CDR3 reads CASSSKTLYNEQFF. CDR3 sequence (DNA): TGTGCCAGCAGTTCCAAGACCCTATACAATGAGCAGTTCTTC.

The chain is built from TRBV9 and TRBJ2-5; D possibly uses TRBD1 or TRBD2 (6 bases each). The V and J ends lost 0 bases and 4 bases respectively, with 19 bases between them. The CDR3 has 17 amino acids. Germline V gives CDR1 SGDLS, CDR2 YYNGEE. The DNA for the CDR3 is TGTGCCAGCAGCGTAGGCCTCCAGGGGACGGGAGTAGAGACCCAGTACTTC. Translated: CASSVGLQGTGVETQYF.

This chain joins TRBV19 and TRBJ2-6; D not certain. The V and J ends lost 6 bases and 0 bases respectively, with 12 bases between them. Germline CDR1 LNHDA, CDR2 SQIVND (reference sequence). The CDR3 extends over 16 amino acids. The CDR3 region has the DNA TGTGCCAGTAGCAGTTTAGAGTTCTCTGGGGCCAACGTCCTGACTTTC. Translation gives CASSSLEFSGANVLTF.

The V and J genes are TRBV5-6 and TRBJ1-5, with D hard to call. Germline CDR1 reads SGHDT; CDR2 reads YYEEEE. This CDR3 region has 14 residues. V lost 3 bases to trimming and J lost 4 bases, with 11 bases between them. The CDR3 region has the DNA TGTGCCAGCAGCTACGGACCTGAGAATCAGCCCCAGCATTTT. It codes for CASSYGPENQPQHF.

The chain joins TRBV30 to TRBJ1-2; a possible D gene is TRBD1 (5 bases). CDR1 is GTSNPN and CDR2 is SVGIG in the germline V gene (reference sequence). The CDR3 is 14 residues long. V gave up 0 bases and J gave up 4 bases, with 12 bases separating them. The CDR3 DNA is TGTGCCTGGAGTGTACCCAGGGATGGCTATGGCTACACCTTC. This gives the protein CAWSVPRDGYGYTF.

Here the CDR3 DNA reads TGTGCCAGCAGTCCTAGCGGGAGTAGAGATACGCAGTATTTT. It is translated as CASSPSGSRDTQYF. The chain carries TRBV11-2 and TRBJ2-3, with TRBD2 identical over 10 bases. Germline assignment: CDR1 SGHAT and CDR2 FQNNGV. J lost 5 bases, V lost 6 bases, and 5 bases had no gene match. The CDR3 runs 14 residues.

Comments on this clone: Distinct nucleotide sequences in the sample also encode this CDR3. This sequence joins TRBV27 and TRBJ1-1; D gene uncertain. V was clipped by 4 bases and J by 1 base, with 7 bases between them. This CDR3 is built from 13 residues. Looked up from germline, CDR1 is MNHEY and CDR2 is SMNVEV (reference sequence). The CDR3 DNA is TGTGCCAGCAGTTCTACAGCGAACACTGAAGCTTTCTTT. Translated, it gives CASSSTANTEAFF.

The chain couples TRBV27 to TRBJ2-5; 9 bases agree with TRBD2. The germline CDR1 and CDR2 sequences are MNHEY and SMNVEV (reference sequence). The CDR3 runs to 15 residues. The trim removed 2 bases at V and 4 bases at J, leaving 5 bases unmatched. The CDR3 DNA reads as TGTGCCAGCAGTTTAGCGGGAGGGCCTCTAGAGACCCAGTACTTC. This encodes CASSLAGGPLETQYF.